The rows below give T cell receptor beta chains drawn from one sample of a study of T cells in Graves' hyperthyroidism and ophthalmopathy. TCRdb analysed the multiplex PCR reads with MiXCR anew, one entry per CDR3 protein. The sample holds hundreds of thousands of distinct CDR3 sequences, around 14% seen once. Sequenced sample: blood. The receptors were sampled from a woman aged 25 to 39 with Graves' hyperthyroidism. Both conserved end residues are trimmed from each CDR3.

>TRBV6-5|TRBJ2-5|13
ASSYRVFKRETQY
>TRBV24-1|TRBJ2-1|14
ATSDISGSSYNEQF
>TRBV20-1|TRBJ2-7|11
SASTGGAYEQY
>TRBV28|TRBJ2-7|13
ASSHPRQGIYEQY
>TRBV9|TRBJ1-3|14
ASSRRRSQPGNTIY
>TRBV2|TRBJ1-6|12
ASMIGRVETPLH
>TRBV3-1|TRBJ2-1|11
ASSHGSYNEQF
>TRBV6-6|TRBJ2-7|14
ASSYSISGLTYEQY
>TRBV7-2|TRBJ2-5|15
ASSTNRDRGQKETQY
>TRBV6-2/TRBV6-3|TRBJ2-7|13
ASSSTSGSSYEQY
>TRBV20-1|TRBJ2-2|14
SARLFSGRAAGELL
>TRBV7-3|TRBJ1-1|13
ASSPGSRVNTEAF
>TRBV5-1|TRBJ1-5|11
ASSLVFDQPQH
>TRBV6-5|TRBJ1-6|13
ASSYGRPYNSPPH
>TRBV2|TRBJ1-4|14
ASQQGTAATNEKLF
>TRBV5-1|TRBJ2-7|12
ASSNGQGAWEQY
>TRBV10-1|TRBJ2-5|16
ASSESVGGAEQGETQY